These 11 T cell receptor beta chains were all obtained from the same sample, sequenced in a study of T-cell memory formation after mild COVID-19. TCRdb used MiXCR to reprocess the 5' RACE reads, holding one entry per CDR3 protein. The sample has approximately 570,000 distinct CDR3 sequences; over 15% are singletons. Sequenced material: PBMCs or a T cell subset sorted from them (not recorded which). These TCRs come from an adult woman who had mild COVID-19 (a few samples of this study predate the infection). Cell type and time point are not known.

J is TRBJ2-7 and V is TRBV7-8, with 8 bases fitting TRBD1. J lost 2 bases, V lost 5 bases, and 17 bases had no gene match. The CDR3 loop spans 18 amino acids. Germline CDR1 SGHVS, CDR2 FQNEAQ. The CDR3 DNA sequence: TGTGCCAGCAGCCCCCCGGACAGGGAAACCGTCTTAACCTACGAGCAGTACTTC. The encoded protein is CASSPPDRETVLTYEQYF. The whole variable domain, remainder taken from reference TRBV7-8 and TRBJ2-7, is GAGVSQSPRYKVAKRGQDVALRCDPISGHVSLFWYQQALGQGPEFLTYFQNEAQLDKSGLPSDRFFAERPEGSVSTLKIQRTQQEDSAVYLCASSPPDRETVLTYEQYFGPGTRLTVT.

This clonotype was counted ten times or more. This chain connects TRBV20-1 to TRBJ2-3, with D possibly TRBD2 on 5 matching bases. Trimming cost V 6 bases and J 2 bases, with 12 bases left between them. The CDR3 runs to 13 residues. Germline assignment: CDR1 DFQATT and CDR2 SNEGSKA (reference sequence). The CDR3 protein is CSAQRLFTDTQYF. The CDR3 DNA follows: TGCAGTGCCCAGAGACTATTCACAGATACGCAGTATTTT.

V and J are TRBV7-9 and TRBJ2-1, with 8 positions matching TRBD2. Germline lookup yields CDR1 SEHNR and CDR2 FQNEAQ (reference sequence). This CDR3 has 13 residues. Losses at the gene ends were 11 bases for V and 5 bases for J; bases not matched to a gene: 8. The CDR3, as DNA: TGTGCCGGGTCGCCAGCGGGAGACAATGAGCAGTTCTTC. The encoded protein is CAGSPAGDNEQFF.

Many counts were recorded for this clonotype. The chain combines TRBV12-3 or TRBV12-4 with TRBJ2-7, with D possibly TRBD1 on 6 matching bases. Deletions cut 2 bases from V and 6 bases from J, with 23 bases between. The CDR3 is 17 residues long. Here the CDR3 DNA reads TGTGCCAGCAGTTTAACCGTTGGCCGGGACATTCCTGCCGAGCAGTACTTC. Translation: CASSLTVGRDIPAEQYF.

This clonotype was seen a few times. V usage is TRBV7-9 and J usage is TRBJ1-1, with a tentative D call TRBD1 (6 bases). This CDR3 spans 16 amino acids. The germline V and J ends were trimmed by 0 bases and 7 bases, with 18 bases remaining between them. Germline-derived CDR1 and CDR2 are SEHNR and FQNEAQ (reference sequence). CDR3 sequence: CASSLAFVTGRGEAFF. In DNA, the CDR3 is TGTGCCAGCAGCTTAGCTTTTGTCACAGGGCGTGGTGAAGCTTTCTTT.

This clonotype showed up just a few times. The chain uses TRBV6-5 and TRBJ2-5; tentative D call: TRBD1 (6 bases). Germline values: CDR1 MNHEY, CDR2 SVGAGI. Trimming took 7 bases from V and 4 from J, leaving 13 bases between them. The CDR3 runs to 13 residues. CDR3 nucleotides: TGTGCCAGCAAGCTACAGGGCCGAGAGACCCAGTACTTC. It translates to CASKLQGRETQYF.

This clonotype has ten or more counts. This sequence joins TRBV9 and TRBJ2-7, with D perhaps matching TRBD1 (6 bases). This CDR3 has 15 amino acids. Germline loops: CDR1 SGDLS, CDR2 YYNGEE. Trimming left V 2 bases short and J 3 bases short, with 15 bases between. Written as DNA, the CDR3 is TGTGCCAGCAGCGTCGGGACAACGAGGGGCTACGAGCAGTACTTC. It translates to CASSVGTTRGYEQYF.

There are a few counts of this clonotype. The chain combines TRBV14 with TRBJ2-7; unclear D gene. CDR1 is SGHDN and CDR2 is FVKESK in the germline V gene. Trimming removed 2 bases at V and 7 bases at J, with 9 bases between. CDR3 length: 12 amino acids. CDR3 sequence (DNA): TGTGCCAGCAGCCAAAAATACAGAGAGCAGTACTTC. Its protein product is CASSQKYREQYF.

The chain has TRBV7-8 and TRBJ2-5, with D uncertain. The ends were cut back, 1 base at V and 1 base at J, with 7 bases in the middle. CDR3 length: 14 amino acids. Per germline, CDR1 SGHVS and CDR2 FQNEAQ. The CDR3 DNA reads TGTGCCAGCAGCTTAGAGTATATCCAAGAGACCCAGTACTTC. Residues: CASSLEYIQETQYF.

This clonotype occurred many times. This chain links TRBV7-9 with TRBJ2-7; D is perhaps TRBD2 (6 bases). CDR1 is SEHNR and CDR2 is FQNEAQ in the germline V gene (reference sequence). CDR3 size: 17 residues. Trimming shortened V by 5 bases and J by 0 bases, and 20 bases separated the two germline ends. CDR3 bases: TGTGCCAGCAGCCTATCATCCGGAGGGCTAGCCTCCTACGAGCAGTACTTC. It specifies CASSLSSGGLASYEQYF.

There are a few counts of this clonotype. The J gene is TRBJ2-5, the V gene TRBV9; a possible D gene is TRBD2 (6 bases). V lost 0 bases, J lost 5 bases, and 14 bases lay in between. This CDR3 contains 15 residues. Germline loops: CDR1 SGDLS, CDR2 YYNGEE. CDR3 protein: CASSVGGRGEETQYF. DNA of the CDR3: TGTGCCAGCAGCGTAGGTGGGCGGGGAGAGGAGACCCAGTACTTC.